The 13 T cell receptor beta chains reported below all come from one sample, sequenced in a study of radiotherapy plus CTLA-4 blockade in lung cancer. Assay: immunoSEQ multiplex PCR; the TCRdb copy retains only in-frame clones and omits some. The sample lists tens of thousands of clones; about four fifths were seen once. The specimen was peripheral blood, collected from a patient treated with radiotherapy plus ipilimumab. These receptor sequences come from a human donor with non-small cell lung cancer who had a complete response to radiotherapy plus ipilimumab.

J is TRBJ1-3 and V is TRBV7-9; possible D gene TRBD1, 6 bases. The length of the CDR3 is 17 residues. V lost 6 bases to trimming and J lost 2 bases, with 20 bases between them. CDR1 and CDR2 (germline): SEHNR, FQNEAQ (reference sequence). CDR3: CASSFPFTGKTGNTIYF. The CDR3, as DNA: TGTGCCAGCAGTTTTCCTTTTACAGGGAAGACTGGAAACACCATATATTTT.

In the case of this clone: The sample contains more than one DNA sequence encoding this CDR3. The chain uses TRBV5-1 and TRBJ2-7, with D maybe TRBD1 (6 bases). With 0 bases removed from V and 2 bases from J, the gap between germline ends came to 9 bases. From germline, CDR1 is SGHRS and CDR2 YFSETQ. This CDR3 has 14 residues. CDR3 nucleotides: TGCGCCAGCAGCTTGGAACAGGGCGCCTACGAGCAGTACTTC. It specifies CASSLEQGAYEQYF.

This clone has only a few counts. The chain has TRBV6-5 and TRBJ2-3; 10 bases are a match to TRBD2. The CDR3 consists of 16 residues. J was trimmed by 7 bases and V by 2 bases; bases with no gene match: 9. From germline, CDR1 is MNHEY and CDR2 SVGAGI. The CDR3 region is CASSYRSGGAGYTQYF. The DNA of the CDR3 is TGTGCCAGCAGTTACCGAAGCGGGGGGGCCGGATATACGCAGTATTTT.

This clone was counted a single time. The chain joins TRBV30 to TRBJ1-4, with D hard to call. Trimming removed 3 bases from V and 3 bases from J, with 8 bases in between. The germline CDR1 and CDR2 sequences are GTSNPN and SVGIG (reference sequence). The CDR3 extends over 13 amino acids. The CDR3 spells CAWRPGSNEKLFF. CDR3 DNA sequence: TGTGCCTGGAGGCCAGGTTCTAATGAAAAACTGTTTTTT. Full variable domain (remainder filled in from reference TRBV30 and TRBJ1-4): SQTIHQWPATLVQPVGSPLSLECTVEGTSNPNLYWYRQAAGRGLQLLFYSVGIGQISSEVPQNLSASRPQDRQFILSSKKLLLSDSGFYLCAWRPGSNEKLFFGSGTQLSVL.

This sequence joins TRBV6-5 and TRBJ1-4, with a possible D match to TRBD1 (6 bases). The CDR3 is 14 residues long. The germline V gene encodes CDR1 MNHEY and CDR2 SVGAGI. V lost 5 bases and J 7 bases, leaving 14 bases between the germline ends. The CDR3 region is CASSRERGGEKLFF. CDR3 nucleotides: TGTGCCAGCAGTCGGGAGAGGGGGGGTGAAAAACTGTTTTTT.

The chain joins TRBV19 to TRBJ1-1, with D tentatively TRBD1 (5 bases). The CDR3 is 12 residues long. The germline V gene encodes CDR1 LNHDA and CDR2 SQIVND (reference sequence). V was clipped by 6 bases and J by 4 bases, with 9 bases between them. CDR3 sequence (DNA): TGTGCCAGTAGGACAGACCTCACTGAAGCTTTCTTT. Translation: CASRTDLTEAFF. The variable domain in full, completed from reference TRBV19 and TRBJ1-1, reads DGGITQSPKYLFRKEGQNVTLSCEQNLNHDAMYWYRQDPGQGLRLIYYSQIVNDFQKGDIAEGYSVSREKKESFPLTVTSAQKNPTAFYLCASRTDLTEAFFGQGTRLTVV.

The chain employs TRBV7-9 and TRBJ2-7, with TRBD1 matching 7 bases. Trimming cost V 0 bases and J 4 bases; bases outside gene matches: 6. CDR1 and CDR2 from the germline V gene are SEHNR and FQNEAQ (reference sequence). This CDR3 spans 15 amino acids. CDR3 residues: CASSLAAGGFYEQYV. Written as DNA, the CDR3 is TGTGCCAGCAGCTTAGCGGCAGGGGGTTTTTACGAGCAGTACGTC.

This CDR3 is CASNLDRANTGELFF. DNA of the CDR3: TGTGCCAGCAACTTGGACAGGGCGAACACCGGGGAGCTGTTTTTT. The V and J genes are TRBV2 and TRBJ2-2; 8 bases agree with TRBD1. Looked up from germline, CDR1 is SNHLY and CDR2 is FYNNEI. Losses at the gene ends were 7 bases for V and 0 bases for J; bases not matched to a gene: 4. CDR3 length: 15 residues. The whole variable domain, filled in from reference TRBV2 and TRBJ2-2, reads EPEVTQTPSHQVTQMGQEVILRCVPISNHLYFYWYRQILGQKVEFLVSFYNNEISEKSEIFDDQFSVERPDGSNFTLKIRSTKLEDSAMYFCASNLDRANTGELFFGEGSRLTVL.

This rearrangement joins TRBV28 to TRBJ1-5; the match to TRBD1 covers 9 bases. V shed 3 bases and J 6 bases; nucleotides not matched to a gene: 6. The CDR3 has 15 amino acids. Germline-derived CDR1 and CDR2 are MDHEN and SYDVKM. CDR3 bases: TGTGCCAGCAGTTTCCGGGACAGGGCTGGTCAGCCCCAGCATTTT. Protein: CASSFRDRAGQPQHF. The variable domain in full, completed from reference TRBV28 and TRBJ1-5, reads DVKVTQSSRYLVKRTGEKVFLECVQDMDHENMFWYRQDPGLGLRLIYFSYDVKMKEKGDIPEGYSVSREKKERFSLILESASTNQTSMYLCASSFRDRAGQPQHFGDGTRLSIL.

The rearrangement joins TRBV9 to TRBJ1-6; the D gene is possibly TRBD1 (6 bases). Germline V gene lookup returns CDR1 SGDLS and CDR2 YYNGEE. The germline V and J ends were trimmed by 2 bases and 8 bases, with 14 bases remaining between them. The CDR3 sequence is 15 residues long. The CDR3 loop is CASSVGAQLHSPLHF. CDR3 sequence (DNA): TGTGCCAGCAGCGTGGGGGCGCAGTTACATTCACCCCTCCACTTT.

The CDR3 here is CASSFPGAHEQFF. CDR3 nucleotides: TGTGCCAGCAGCTTCCCGGGTGCCCATGAGCAGTTCTTC. The rearrangement joins TRBV7-2 to TRBJ2-1; D call uncertain. Germline V CDR1 and CDR2: SGHTA, FQGNSA. The CDR3 runs to 13 residues. V was shortened by 3 bases and J by 8 bases, with 11 bases between the two germline ends.

V gene TRBV6-1 combines with J gene TRBJ1-4; 9 bases are shared with TRBD1. The trim removed 5 bases at V and 6 bases at J, leaving 4 bases unmatched. The CDR3 contains 14 residues. CDR1 and CDR2 (germline): MNHNS, SASEGT. For the CDR3, the DNA is TGTGCCAGCAGTCCGGGACAGGGATATGAAAAACTGTTTTTT. Amino acids: CASSPGQGYEKLFF.

The chain joins TRBV18 to TRBJ1-2; the match to TRBD1 covers 11 bases. Per germline, CDR1 KGHSH and CDR2 LQKENI. Trimming removed 2 bases from V and 7 bases from J; junction bases left unmatched: 9. This CDR3 spans 16 amino acids. This chain's CDR3 is CASSPFGGQGAGGYTF. The DNA for the CDR3 is TGTGCCAGCTCACCATTCGGCGGACAGGGGGCAGGTGGCTACACCTTC. Full variable domain (remainder filled in from reference TRBV18 and TRBJ1-2): NAGVMQNPRHLVRRRGQEARLRCSPMKGHSHVYWYRQLPEEGLKFMVYLQKENIIDESGMPKERFSAEFPKEGPSILRIQQVVRGDSAAYFCASSPFGGQGAGGYTFGSGTRLTVV.